This entry describes one T cell receptor beta chain. The data were obtained in a study of blood T cells in healthy people across ages. The CDR3 extends over 13 amino acids. CDR1 is DFQATT and CDR2 is SNEGSKA in the germline V gene (reference sequence). Trimming cost V 6 bases and J 3 bases; bases outside gene matches: 4. A sample-barcoded 5' primer and a J-beta primer mix were used in a second PCR of roughly 6 to 11 cycles. TCRdb reprocessed the 5' RACE reads with MiXCR, giving one entry per CDR3 protein. Of 1.5 million to 2 million distinct CDR3 sequences listed, roughly 50% are singletons. V and J are TRBV20-1 and TRBJ2-1, with 8 positions matching TRBD1. This receptor was obtained from a woman in her forties in good health. What was sequenced was blood. CDR3 region: CSAQGADYNEQFF. The CDR3 nucleotides read TGCAGTGCCCAGGGGGCCGACTACAATGAGCAGTTCTTC.